These 22 T cell receptor beta chains were sequenced from one sample in a study of blood T cell repertoires in COVID-19. Method: immunoSEQ multiplex PCR; TCRdb's copy keeps in-frame clones and lacks some. The table shows about 250,000 clones, with around 88% occurring only once. The source material was peripheral blood. These receptors all stem from a woman in her 30s with COVID-19, enrolled during active disease.

The V call is TRBV5-1, the J call TRBJ1-1; D remains ambiguous. Deletions cut 0 bases from V and 7 bases from J, with 19 bases between. The CDR3 has 16 amino acids. The V gene's germline CDR1 is SGHRS and CDR2 YFSETQ. CDR3 bases: TGCGCCAGCAGCTTGGAGATCGGTCTAAATTCATTTGAAGCTTTCTTT. Protein sequence: CASSLEIGLNSFEAFF.

This chain uses TRBV27 with TRBJ1-1; a weak D match, TRBD1 (5 bases). Germline lookup yields CDR1 MNHEY and CDR2 SMNVEV (reference sequence). There are 13 residues in the CDR3. V gave up 8 bases and J gave up 3 bases, with 13 bases separating them. The CDR3 loop is CASQGNLDTEAFF. The CDR3 nucleotides are TGTGCCAGCCAGGGAAATTTGGACACTGAAGCTTTCTTT.

This clone was detected once. The chain employs TRBV19 and TRBJ1-3; no reliable D call. The germline V and J ends were trimmed by 6 bases and 0 bases, with 15 bases remaining between them. CDR3 length: 16 amino acids. The germline CDR1 and CDR2 sequences are LNHDA and SQIVND (reference sequence). The CDR3 sequence: CASRPLESLSGNTIYF. CDR3 coding DNA: TGTGCCAGTAGACCCTTGGAGAGCCTCTCTGGAAACACCATATATTTT.

The chain has TRBV10-2 and TRBJ2-3; TRBD2 matches 13 bases. Looked up from germline, CDR1 is WSHSY and CDR2 is SAAADI. V trimming: 3 bases; J trimming: 4 bases; junction bases outside the gene matches: 4. CDR3 length equals 16 residues. The chain's CDR3 is CASSEQLAGGPDTQYF. Here the CDR3 DNA reads TGCGCCAGCAGTGAACAACTAGCGGGGGGGCCAGATACGCAGTATTTT.

In this sample, this clone turned up a few times. At one end the junction does not follow the germline gene, possibly because of a read error. The chain uses TRBV7-7 and TRBJ1-3; 9 nucleotides align to TRBD1. Germline V gives CDR1 SSHAT, CDR2 FNYEAQ (reference sequence). This CDR3 comprises 16 residues. The CDR3 coding sequence is TGTGCTAGCAGCTCCGGGACAGGGTCGTCTGGAAACACCATATATTTT. Its translation: CASSSGTGSSGNTIYF. The whole variable domain, remainder taken from reference TRBV7-7 and TRBJ1-3, is GAGVSQSPRYKVTKRGQDVTLRCDPISSHATLYWYQQALGQGPEFLTYFNYEAQPDKSGLPSDRFSAERPEGSISTLTIQRTEQRDSAMYRCASSSGTGSSGNTIYFGEGSWLTVV.

V gene TRBV7-2 combines with J gene TRBJ1-5; D not resolved. The CDR3 runs to 15 residues. Trimming took 2 bases from V and 2 from J, leaving 10 bases between them. From germline, CDR1 is SGHTA and CDR2 FQGNSA. As DNA, the CDR3 is TGTGCCAGCAGCTTAATCGGAGGTGGCAATCAGCCCCAGCATTTT. This sequence encodes CASSLIGGGNQPQHF.

This chain connects TRBV4-3 to TRBJ2-5; D remains ambiguous. This CDR3 spans 15 amino acids. The V end lost 0 bases, the J end lost 7 bases, and 15 bases lay between the germline ends. Germline CDR1 LGHNA, CDR2 YSLEER. CDR3: CASSQELFEETTQYF. For the CDR3, the DNA is TGCGCCAGCAGCCAAGAATTGTTCGAGGAAACGACCCAGTACTTC.

The genes are TRBV6-2 or TRBV6-3 and TRBJ1-5, with 12 bases matching TRBD1. CDR3 length: 19 residues. The V and J ends lost 2 bases and 2 bases, in that order; junction bases with no gene match: 10. Germline CDR1 reads MNHEY; CDR2 reads SVGEGT. The CDR3 spells CASSYRRDRGLGGNQPQHF. DNA of the CDR3: TGTGCCAGCAGTTACCGCCGGGACAGGGGGCTTGGTGGCAATCAGCCCCAGCATTTT.

This chain joins TRBV19 and TRBJ1-2; 9 positions match TRBD1. Germline loops: CDR1 LNHDA, CDR2 SQIVND (reference sequence). The CDR3 covers 12 residues. The J segment lost 7 bases and the V segment lost 7 bases, leaving 4 bases of the junction unmatched. The CDR3, as DNA: TGTGCCAGTAATCCGACAGGGGGTGGCTACACCTTC. This translates into CASNPTGGGYTF.

This clone was seen only once. This rearrangement joins TRBV10-1 to TRBJ2-3; the D gene is possibly TRBD1 (6 bases). CDR1 and CDR2 (germline): WNHNN, SYGVQD (reference sequence). This CDR3 has 16 residues. V was pared by 3 bases and J by 0 bases, with 13 bases between. As DNA, the CDR3 is TGCGCCAGCAGTGATCCAGGGGCAGCTAGCACAGATACGCAGTATTTT. This gives the protein CASSDPGAASTDTQYF.

The chain recombines TRBV14 with TRBJ2-5; 7 nucleotides line up with TRBD2. The CDR3 loop spans 15 amino acids. Looked up from germline, CDR1 is SGHDN and CDR2 is FVKESK. J was trimmed by 1 base and V by 2 bases; bases with no gene match: 4. The DNA for the CDR3 is TGTGCCAGCAGCCAATATTCTAGCGGCCAAGAGACCCAGTACTTC. It yields the protein CASSQYSSGQETQYF.

This clone was seen more than once but under ten times. V usage is TRBV19 and J usage is TRBJ2-7, with 8 positions matching TRBD1. The length of the CDR3 is 14 residues. Losses at the gene ends were 6 bases for V and 0 bases for J; bases not matched to a gene: 4. Germline lookup yields CDR1 LNHDA and CDR2 SQIVND (reference sequence). CDR3: CASRGGQDSYEQYF. The DNA for the CDR3 is TGTGCCAGTAGGGGGGGACAGGACTCCTACGAGCAGTACTTC.

The chain uses TRBV15 and TRBJ1-1, with 8 bases matching TRBD1. Germline lookup yields CDR1 LNHNV and CDR2 YYDKDF (reference sequence). This CDR3 comprises 16 residues. V trimming: 2 bases; J trimming: 6 bases; junction bases outside the gene matches: 11. This CDR3 reads CATSRTRTGTLPEAFF. DNA of the CDR3: TGTGCCACCAGCAGAACTAGGACAGGGACTTTACCTGAAGCTTTCTTT.

This clone turned up a few times. The J gene is TRBJ2-1, the V gene TRBV21-1; the D call TRBD1 from the table was never checked on the DNA. TRBV21-1 is a pseudogene. The CDR3 spans 17 residues. The DNA for the CDR3 is TGTGCCAGCAGCAAAATCCCCGGACAGGGGGCGTCCAATGAGCAGTTCTTC. This encodes CASSKIPGQGASNEQFF.

The chain employs TRBV7-2 and TRBJ1-4; a weak D match, TRBD1 (6 bases). The V end lost 5 bases, the J end lost 7 bases, and 14 bases lay between the germline ends. CDR3 size: 14 residues. CDR1 and CDR2 (germline): SGHTA, FQGNSA. CDR3 in amino acids: CASSTGTPREKLFF. CDR3 sequence (DNA): TGTGCCAGCAGCACCGGGACACCTCGTGAAAAACTGTTTTTT. The full variable domain, rest sourced from reference TRBV7-2 and TRBJ1-4, is GAGVSQSPSNKVTEKGKDVELRCDPISGHTALYWYRQSLGQGLEFLIYFQGNSAPDKSGLPSDRFSAERTGGSVSTLTIQRTQQEDSAVYLCASSTGTPREKLFFGSGTQLSVL.

This clone came up once. V is TRBV11-3 and J is TRBJ1-1, with a weak D call TRBD1 (6 bases). Germline CDR1 reads SGHNT; CDR2 reads YENEEA. The CDR3 spans 17 residues. With 3 bases removed from V and 5 bases from J, the gap between germline ends came to 22 bases. The CDR3 spells CASSFSRDKALGTEAFF. Written as DNA, the CDR3 is TGTGCCAGCAGCTTCTCCCGGGACAAGGCCCTAGGGACTGAAGCTTTCTTT. Complete variable domain (other parts from reference TRBV11-3 and TRBJ1-1): EAGVVQSPRYKIIEKKQPVAFWCNPISGHNTLYWYLQNLGQGPELLIRYENEEAVDDSQLPKDRFSAERLKGVDSTLKIQPAELGDSAVYLCASSFSRDKALGTEAFFGQGTRLTVV.

The gene calls are TRBV7-9 and TRBJ2-3; 9 nucleotides line up with TRBD2. The V segment lost 1 base and the J segment 3 bases; nucleotides outside the gene matches: 8. The CDR3 extends over 17 amino acids. Germline CDR1 reads SEHNR; CDR2 reads FQNEAQ (reference sequence). The CDR3 region is CASSLGREGPATDTQYF. The CDR3 DNA reads as TGTGCCAGCAGCTTAGGGCGGGAGGGCCCCGCGACAGATACGCAGTATTTT.

The chain is built from TRBV2 and TRBJ2-3; D is perhaps TRBD2 (6 bases). Germline lookup yields CDR1 SNHLY and CDR2 FYNNEI. CDR3 length: 14 amino acids. V was cut by 9 bases and J by 5 bases, with 18 bases left in between. As DNA, the CDR3 is TGTGCCAGTCAGTGGGAGGTCCGCGGAGATACGCAGTATTTT. Its protein product is CASQWEVRGDTQYF.

This clone was detected only once. The chain has TRBV13 and TRBJ2-4, with D possibly matching TRBD1 (7 bases). The V gene's germline CDR1 is PRHDT and CDR2 FYEKMQ (reference sequence). V lost 5 bases to trimming and J lost 2 bases, with 16 bases between them. The CDR3 contains 16 residues. The CDR3 reads CASSQLRGETKNIQYF. The CDR3 DNA sequence: TGTGCCAGCAGCCAACTCAGGGGGGAAACCAAAAACATTCAGTACTTC.

As regards this clone: The junction differs from germline at one of its ends, possibly a read error. This chain connects TRBV2 to TRBJ2-3; D call uncertain. Germline assignment: CDR1 SNHLY and CDR2 FYNNEI. The CDR3 has 13 residues. For the CDR3, the DNA is TGTGCCACCAGTGATGTCTCTTCAGATACGCAGTATTTT. This translates into CATSDVSSDTQYF.

In its sample, this clone was seen a few times. The chain has TRBV28 and TRBJ2-7, with D maybe TRBD1 (6 bases). CDR1 and CDR2 from the germline V gene are MDHEN and SYDVKM. V was pared by 7 bases and J by 2 bases, with 21 bases between. This CDR3 is 16 amino acids long. The DNA of the CDR3 is TGTGCCAGCACCCCGAGGGGGACACCCCGCCCCTACGAGCAGTACTTC. The encoded protein is CASTPRGTPRPYEQYF.

The gene calls are TRBV2 and TRBJ1-2, with D unclear. V was trimmed by 6 bases and J by 4 bases, leaving 12 bases between them. The germline V gene has CDR1 SNHLY and CDR2 FYNNEI. This CDR3 comprises 13 residues. The CDR3 sequence: CASSGDGFYGYTF. CDR3 bases: TGTGCCAGCAGCGGAGACGGGTTCTATGGCTACACCTTC.